Described below is a single T cell receptor (beta chain) sequence and its context. Antigen unknown. Only in-frame clones appear in the TCRdb table, and some are missing; sequencing was by immunoSEQ multiplex PCR. The profile covers 8,500 to 10,000 clones, with around three fifths appearing a single time and about 19% taken by the ten largest. Autopsy tissues spanned esophagus to rectum, liver, skin, and lymphoid organs including spleen. The data were obtained in a study of tissue T cells after allogeneic stem cell transplantation. Study-level results: The patient cohort was small and clinically heterogeneous, with limited sampling depth.

Per germline, CDR1 SGHVS and CDR2 FQNEAQ. There are 13 residues in the CDR3. The V end was cut by 3 bases, the J end by 1 base, with 6 bases between. The sample consisted of tissue from the jejunum, taken at autopsy. The chain uses TRBV7-8 and TRBJ1-1; D is ambiguous. This TCR came from a female donor of 60 years or more with lung cancer. As DNA, the CDR3 is TGTGCCAGCAGCTTTCAGGAGAACACTGAAGCTTTCTTT. Protein product: CASSFQENTEAFF.